These T cell receptor beta chains were read from a single sample in a study of identical twins. TCRdb recomputed calls from the 5' RACE reads with MiXCR, one row per CDR3 protein. The table has roughly 720,000 distinct CDR3 sequences, over 15% seen once; the top ten hold 13%. The same data also contributed to another study, on T cells expressing NK-cell markers.

Sequencing input: PBMCs. The receptors shown here come from a woman in her late teens or twenties in good health. Both conserved end residues are part of each CDR3. D genes are given only for firm matches. The size entry is marked missing in some rows and otherwise reads once, few, many or a size class.

D: .; V: TRBV6-1; J: TRBJ2-3; size: .; DNA: TGTGCCAGCAGTCTCAGGCGAACAAGTCTCACCACAGATACGCAGTATTTT; CDR3: CASSLRRTSLTTDTQYF
D: .; V: TRBV27; J: TRBJ2-1; size: few; DNA: TGTGCCAGCAGTTTTGTAGGGAATGAGCAGTTCTTC; CDR3: CASSFVGNEQFF
D: TRBD2; V: TRBV10-1; J: TRBJ2-2; size: .; DNA: TGCGCCAGCAGTGAGTCCGGTAGCGGGATCGGGGAGCTGTTTTTT; CDR3: CASSESGSGIGELFF
D: TRBD2; V: TRBV5-1; J: TRBJ2-7; size: few; DNA: TGCGCCAGCAGCTTGTTCCCTAGCGGGAGGTTCTACGAGCAGTACTTC; CDR3: CASSLFPSGRFYEQYF
D: TRBD2; V: TRBV29-1; J: TRBJ2-5; size: .; DNA: TGCAGCACGGCGGGGAGGGGTCTCCAAGAGACCCAGTACTTC; CDR3: CSTAGRGLQETQYF
D: .; V: TRBV2; J: TRBJ1-5; size: many; DNA: TGTGCCACCACGAACGGCAGGGCGGGCAATCAGCCCCAGCATTTT; CDR3: CATTNGRAGNQPQHF
D: .; V: TRBV7-2; J: TRBJ2-7; size: .; DNA: TGTGCCAGCAGCTTAGGTCCTGGGGCCCACGAGCAGTACTTC; CDR3: CASSLGPGAHEQYF
D: TRBD2; V: TRBV20-1; J: TRBJ2-7; size: few; DNA: TGCAGTGCTAGATCCCATAGCGGGGAACGCCCTTCCTACGAGCAGTACTTC; CDR3: CSARSHSGERPSYEQYF
D: .; V: TRBV5-6; J: TRBJ2-3; size: .; DNA: TGTGCCAGCAGGAGATTCAGGAGAAGCACAGATACGCAGTATTTT; CDR3: CASRRFRRSTDTQYF
D: .; V: TRBV3-1; J: TRBJ2-5; size: .; DNA: TGTGCCAGCAGGGGACTCACCGGCGGGACCCAGTACTTC; CDR3: CASRGLTGGTQYF
D: .; V: TRBV9; J: TRBJ2-7; size: .; DNA: TGTGCCAGCAGCGTGGGTAGATCCGCCTACGAGCAGTACTTC; CDR3: CASSVGRSAYEQYF
D: TRBD1; V: TRBV5-1; J: TRBJ1-4; size: many; DNA: TGTGCCAGCAGTCCGACAGGGCCATCTAATGAAAAACTGTTTTTT; CDR3: CASSPTGPSNEKLFF
D: .; V: TRBV20-1; J: TRBJ2-5; size: .; DNA: TGCAGTGCTAGAACCGCGACCAACCTTGGGGAGACCCAGTACTTC; CDR3: CSARTATNLGETQYF
D: .; V: TRBV7-2; J: TRBJ2-3; size: .; DNA: TGTGCCAGCAGCTTAGTTGGCCGGGACGCAGATACGCAGTATTTT; CDR3: CASSLVGRDADTQYF
D: .; V: TRBV7-2; J: TRBJ2-1; size: few; DNA: TGTGCCAGCAGCTTTTTACGGACTAACTCCTACAATGAGCAGTTCTTC; CDR3: CASSFLRTNSYNEQFF
D: .; V: TRBV7-9; J: TRBJ2-7; size: .; DNA: TGTGCCAGCAGCTTAAGTGAGACGGGAGCAGCCCACGAGCAGTACTTC; CDR3: CASSLSETGAAHEQYF
D: .; V: TRBV5-1; J: TRBJ1-2; size: .; DNA: TGCGCCAGCGGCCCGGACAGAAACTATGGCTACACCTTC; CDR3: CASGPDRNYGYTF
D: .; V: TRBV6-2/TRBV6-3; J: TRBJ2-1; size: .; DNA: TGTGCCAGCAGTTACTACCAGGCTGCCAATGAGCAGTTCTTC; CDR3: CASSYYQAANEQFF
D: .; V: TRBV7-9; J: TRBJ1-5; size: few; DNA: TGTGCCAGCAGCTTAGAGGGGGGCGCGGGTCAGCCCCAGCATTTT; CDR3: CASSLEGGAGQPQHF
D: .; V: TRBV10-2; J: TRBJ2-1; size: .; DNA: TGCGCCAGCAGTGAACTAGCTTCCTACAATGAGCAGTTCTTC; CDR3: CASSELASYNEQFF
D: .; V: TRBV6-5; J: TRBJ2-3; size: .; DNA: TGTACCAGCAGTTACTCAGATAGCACAGATACGCAGTATTTT; CDR3: CTSSYSDSTDTQYF
D: .; V: TRBV5-1; J: TRBJ2-2; size: few; DNA: TGCGCCAGCAGCTTGGAGACACTCGCGAACACCGGGGAGCTGTTTTTT; CDR3: CASSLETLANTGELFF
D: TRBD2; V: TRBV4-1; J: TRBJ2-1; size: few; DNA: TGCGCCAGCAGCCTCAGACTAGCGGGAGGCTACAATGAGCAGTTCTTC; CDR3: CASSLRLAGGYNEQFF
D: TRBD2; V: TRBV3-1; J: TRBJ2-7; size: .; DNA: TGTGCCTCCAGCCAGGTAGCGGGGGGCCCGGGGGAGTACGAGCAGTACTTC; CDR3: CASSQVAGGPGEYEQYF
D: .; V: TRBV18; J: TRBJ1-5; size: few; DNA: TGTGCCAGCTCTCCGGGGGGGGGCCCAAATCAGCCCCAGCATTTT; CDR3: CASSPGGGPNQPQHF
D: .; V: TRBV12-3/TRBV12-4; J: TRBJ2-7; size: .; DNA: TGTGCCAGCAGTTCCTCTGGGACCGCGCTCAGCTCCTACGAGCAGTACTTC; CDR3: CASSSSGTALSSYEQYF
D: TRBD2; V: TRBV7-9; J: TRBJ2-3; size: few; DNA: TGTGCCAGCAGCTTCGCGGGAGGGCCGGGGAGCACAGATACGCAGTATTTT; CDR3: CASSFAGGPGSTDTQYF
D: .; V: TRBV29-1; J: TRBJ2-5; size: many; DNA: TGCAGCGTTGAAGAGACCCAGTACTTC; CDR3: CSVEETQYF
D: TRBD1; V: TRBV12-3/TRBV12-4; J: TRBJ2-7; size: .; DNA: TGTGCCAGCAGTAACACAGGGGCCCGAACCGGGCAGTACTTC; CDR3: CASSNTGARTGQYF
D: TRBD2; V: TRBV20-1; J: TRBJ2-1; size: .; DNA: TGCAGTGCTAGAGCGGGGGGAACCTACAATGAGCAGTTCTTC; CDR3: CSARAGGTYNEQFF
D: .; V: TRBV4-2; J: TRBJ1-1; size: .; DNA: TGTGCCAGCAGCCTACCCCCCTCACCGAACACTGAAGCTTTCTTT; CDR3: CASSLPPSPNTEAFF
D: TRBD1; V: TRBV12-3/TRBV12-4; J: TRBJ1-5; size: many; DNA: TGTGCCAGCAGCCGAGGGACAGAATCTCAGCATTTT; CDR3: CASSRGTESQHF
D: .; V: TRBV3-1; J: TRBJ2-2; size: .; DNA: TGTGCCAGCAGCCTCTCCGCGTATACAGGCCTCGAACGGGCCGGGGAGCTGTTTTTT; CDR3: CASSLSAYTGLERAGELFF
D: .; V: TRBV25-1; J: TRBJ1-2; size: .; DNA: TGTGCCAGCAGTGGACCAGGCTATGGCTACACCTTC; CDR3: CASSGPGYGYTF
D: .; V: TRBV20-1; J: TRBJ1-1; size: .; DNA: TGCAGTGCTAGACATCAGAACACTGAAGCTTTCTTT; CDR3: CSARHQNTEAFF
D: .; V: TRBV12-3/TRBV12-4; J: TRBJ2-7; size: .; DNA: TGTGCCAGCAGACCCGGCGCCTCCTACGAGCAGTACTTC; CDR3: CASRPGASYEQYF
D: .; V: TRBV12-3/TRBV12-4; J: TRBJ2-1; size: .; DNA: TGTGCCAGCAGTTTAGTTTTAGCGGAGACGGACAATGAGCAGTTCTTC; CDR3: CASSLVLAETDNEQFF
D: TRBD1; V: TRBV7-2; J: TRBJ1-1; size: few; DNA: TGTGCCAGCAGACACGACAGGGTAGGGACTGAAGCTTTCTTT; CDR3: CASRHDRVGTEAFF
D: TRBD1; V: TRBV3-1; J: TRBJ2-3; size: .; DNA: TGTGCCAGCAGCCAGGGACCCGGGACAGTGCCTGCAGATACGCAGTATTTT; CDR3: CASSQGPGTVPADTQYF
D: TRBD1; V: TRBV7-3; J: TRBJ2-7; size: few; DNA: TGTGCCAGCAGCCCCCAACGGACAGGGGGCTTGGGGGAGCAGTACTTC; CDR3: CASSPQRTGGLGEQYF